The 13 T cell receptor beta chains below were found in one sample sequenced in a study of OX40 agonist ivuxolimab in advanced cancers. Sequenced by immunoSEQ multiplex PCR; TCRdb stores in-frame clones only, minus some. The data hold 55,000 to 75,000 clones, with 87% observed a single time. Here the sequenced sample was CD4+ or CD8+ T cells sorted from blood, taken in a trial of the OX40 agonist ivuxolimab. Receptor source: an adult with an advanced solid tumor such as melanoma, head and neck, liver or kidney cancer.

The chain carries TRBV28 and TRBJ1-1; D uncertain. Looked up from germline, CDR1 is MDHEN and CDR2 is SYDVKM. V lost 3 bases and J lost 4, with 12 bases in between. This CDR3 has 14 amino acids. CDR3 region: CASSFGPTSTEAFF. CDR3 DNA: TGTGCCAGCAGTTTTGGGCCAACGAGCACTGAAGCTTTCTTT.

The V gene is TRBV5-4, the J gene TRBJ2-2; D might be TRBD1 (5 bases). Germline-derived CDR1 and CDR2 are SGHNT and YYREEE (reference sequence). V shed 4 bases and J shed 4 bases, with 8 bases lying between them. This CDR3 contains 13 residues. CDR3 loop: CASSVDSTGELFF. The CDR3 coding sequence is TGTGCCAGCAGCGTTGACAGCACCGGGGAGCTGTTTTTT. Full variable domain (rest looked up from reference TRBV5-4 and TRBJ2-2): ETGVTQSPTHLIKTRGQQVTLRCSSQSGHNTVSWYQQALGQGPQFIFQYYREEENGRGNFPPRFSGLQFPNYSSELNVNALELDDSALYLCASSVDSTGELFFGEGSRLTVL.

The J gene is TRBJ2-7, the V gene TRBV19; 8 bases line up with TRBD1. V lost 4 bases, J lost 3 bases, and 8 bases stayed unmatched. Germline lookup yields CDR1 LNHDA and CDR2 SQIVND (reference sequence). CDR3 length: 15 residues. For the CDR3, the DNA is TGTGCCAGTAGTAAGGGGACAGGTGATCTCTACGAGCAGTACTTC. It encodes CASSKGTGDLYEQYF.

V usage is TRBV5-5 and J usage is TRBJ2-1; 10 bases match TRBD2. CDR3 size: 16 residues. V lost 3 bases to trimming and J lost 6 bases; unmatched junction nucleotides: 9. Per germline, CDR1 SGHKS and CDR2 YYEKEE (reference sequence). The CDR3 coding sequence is TGTGCCAGCAGCTCAGCGGGAGGGCGTTTAGGCAATGAGCAGTTCTTC. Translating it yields CASSSAGGRLGNEQFF.

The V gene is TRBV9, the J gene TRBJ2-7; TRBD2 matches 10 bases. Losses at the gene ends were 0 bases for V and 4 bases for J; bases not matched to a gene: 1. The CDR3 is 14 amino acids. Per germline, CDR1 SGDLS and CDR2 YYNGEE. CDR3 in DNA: TGTGCCAGCAGCGTAGATAGCGGGGGGTACGAGCAGTACTTC. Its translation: CASSVDSGGYEQYF.

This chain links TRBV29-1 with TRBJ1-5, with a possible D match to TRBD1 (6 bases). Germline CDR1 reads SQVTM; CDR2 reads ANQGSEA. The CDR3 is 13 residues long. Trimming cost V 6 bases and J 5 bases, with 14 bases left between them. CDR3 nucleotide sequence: TGCAGCGTGCTGGGGGGGGGCCATCAGCCCCAGCATTTT. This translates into CSVLGGGHQPQHF.

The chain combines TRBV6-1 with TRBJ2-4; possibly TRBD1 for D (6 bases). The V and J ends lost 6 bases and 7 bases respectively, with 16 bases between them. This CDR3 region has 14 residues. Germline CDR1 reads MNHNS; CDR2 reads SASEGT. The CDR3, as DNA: TGTGCCAGCAGGGAAACAGGGTTACTCAACATTCAGTACTTC. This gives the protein CASRETGLLNIQYF.

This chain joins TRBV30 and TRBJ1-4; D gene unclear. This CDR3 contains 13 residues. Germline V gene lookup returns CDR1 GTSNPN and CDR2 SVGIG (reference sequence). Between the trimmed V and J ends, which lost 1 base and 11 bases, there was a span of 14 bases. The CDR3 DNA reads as TGTGCCTGGAGTGGACCGGGTCGGACGAAACTGTTTTTT. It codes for CAWSGPGRTKLFF.

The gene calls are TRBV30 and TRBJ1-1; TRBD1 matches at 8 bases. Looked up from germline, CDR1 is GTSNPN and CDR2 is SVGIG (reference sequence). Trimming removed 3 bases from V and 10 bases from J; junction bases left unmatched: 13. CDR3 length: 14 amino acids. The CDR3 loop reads CAWRGLDRESGAFF. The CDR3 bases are TGTGCCTGGAGGGGACTGGACAGGGAATCAGGAGCTTTCTTT.

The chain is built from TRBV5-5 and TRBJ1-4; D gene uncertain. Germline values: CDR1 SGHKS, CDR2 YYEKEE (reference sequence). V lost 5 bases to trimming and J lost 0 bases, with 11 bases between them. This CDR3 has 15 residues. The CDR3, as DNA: TGTGCCAGCAGGACGAGACCGACAACTAATGAAAAACTGTTTTTT. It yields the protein CASRTRPTTNEKLFF.

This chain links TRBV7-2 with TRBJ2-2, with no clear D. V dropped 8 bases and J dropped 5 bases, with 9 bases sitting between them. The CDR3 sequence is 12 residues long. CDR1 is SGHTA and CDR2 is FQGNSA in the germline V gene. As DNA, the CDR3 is TGTGCCAGCGCCCTGACTACCGGGGAGCTGTTTTTT. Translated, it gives CASALTTGELFF.

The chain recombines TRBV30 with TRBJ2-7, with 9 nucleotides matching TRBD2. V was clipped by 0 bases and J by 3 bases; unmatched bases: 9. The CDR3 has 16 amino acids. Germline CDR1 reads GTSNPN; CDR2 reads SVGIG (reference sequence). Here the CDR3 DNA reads TGTGCCTGGAGTGTCGGAAGTGCGGGGGGGAGCTACGAGCAGTACTTC. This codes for CAWSVGSAGGSYEQYF.

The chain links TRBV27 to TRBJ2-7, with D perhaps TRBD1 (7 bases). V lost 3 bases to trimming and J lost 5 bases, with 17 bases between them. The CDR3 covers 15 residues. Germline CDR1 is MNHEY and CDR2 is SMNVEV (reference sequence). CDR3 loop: CASSFRRGPVNEQYF. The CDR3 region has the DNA TGTGCCAGCAGTTTTCGGAGGGGGCCGGTCAACGAGCAGTACTTC.